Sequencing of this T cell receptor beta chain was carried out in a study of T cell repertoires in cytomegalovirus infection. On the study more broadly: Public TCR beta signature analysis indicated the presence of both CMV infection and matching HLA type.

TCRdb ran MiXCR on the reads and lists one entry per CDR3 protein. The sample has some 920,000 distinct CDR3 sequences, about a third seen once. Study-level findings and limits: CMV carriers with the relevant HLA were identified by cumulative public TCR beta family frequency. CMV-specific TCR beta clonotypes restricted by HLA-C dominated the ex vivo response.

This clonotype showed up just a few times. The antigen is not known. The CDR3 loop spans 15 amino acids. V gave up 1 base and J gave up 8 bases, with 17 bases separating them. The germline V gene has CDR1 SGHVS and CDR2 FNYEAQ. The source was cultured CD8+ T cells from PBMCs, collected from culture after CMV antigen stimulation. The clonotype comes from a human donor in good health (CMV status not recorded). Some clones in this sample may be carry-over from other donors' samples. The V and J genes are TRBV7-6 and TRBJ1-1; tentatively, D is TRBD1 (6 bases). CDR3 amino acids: CASSLVTGHPGEAFF. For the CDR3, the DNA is TGTGCCAGCAGCTTAGTCACGGGACACCCTGGGGAAGCTTTCTTT.